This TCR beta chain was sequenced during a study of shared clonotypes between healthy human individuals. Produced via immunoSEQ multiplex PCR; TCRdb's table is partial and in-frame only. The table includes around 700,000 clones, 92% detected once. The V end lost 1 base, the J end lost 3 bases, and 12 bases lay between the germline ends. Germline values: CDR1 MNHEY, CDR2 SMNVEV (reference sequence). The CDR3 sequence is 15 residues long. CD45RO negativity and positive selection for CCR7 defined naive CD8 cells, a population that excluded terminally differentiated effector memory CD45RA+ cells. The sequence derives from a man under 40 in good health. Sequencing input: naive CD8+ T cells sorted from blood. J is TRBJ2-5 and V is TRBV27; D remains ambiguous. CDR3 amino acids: CASSLFPNLKETQYF. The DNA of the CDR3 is TGTGCCAGCAGTTTATTCCCAAACTTGAAAGAGACCCAGTACTTC.